This T cell receptor (beta chain) was obtained from a study of blood T cell repertoires in COVID-19 (dated by TCRdb to 2020 to 2021). About the full investigation: Samples from collaborators originated in the United States, Italy and Spain and spanned both the acute and convalescent phases of COVID-19. The repertoires were released in a freely available public database meant as a resource for research on the immune response to SARS-CoV-2. A de-identified subject ID, COVID-19 status, age in years and sex were almost always included in the sample metadata. Deeply sampled blood TCRbeta repertoires from subjects exposed to, actively infected with, or recovered from COVID-19 were included in the dataset. The material from the prospective study consisted of cDNA or gDNA derived from T cells, B-cell-depleted T cells, or PBMCs. Samples came from the ongoing ImmuneRACE study (first 160 participants) plus 1,254 subjects from 6 global collaborators. Where available, HLA class I and class II types were taken from metadata supplied by the sample provider and were not determined by assay-based typing. Study-level results and caveats: Clinical and demographic metadata were provided uncurated, with the amount varying by source and participant.

The immunoSEQ Assay, a bias-controlled multiplex PCR, was used to amplify TCRbeta CDR3 regions from genomic DNA. For the original study's pipeline: The number of nucleated cells in each sample was estimated from the amplification of reference gene primers within the assay. Sequence reads were collapsed and filtered to measure the absolute abundance of every unique TCRbeta CDR3 rearrangement. For each sample, productive Simpson clonality was calculated as the square root of Simpson's diversity index across productive rearrangements. As stored in TCRdb, this immuneACCESS dataset retains in-frame rearrangements with V and J assigned. A fraction of the clones does not appear; measured against another copy, unresolved V genes explain less than half of the discrepancy, and the remainder lacks a known reason. Clone size and V and J calls were adopted from that table, with D and trimming inferred from the DNA. Recorded for this sample are roughly 100,000 clones; around 84% of them occurred a single time. The ten biggest clones cover around 3% of the sample.

Whole blood was collected in K2EDTA tubes by collaborating institutions according to the institutions' own protocols. For TCRbeta analysis, collaborators shipped samples in one of three forms: frozen whole blood, isolated PBMCs, or DNA extracted from either of those sample types. The CDR3 spans 16 residues, from the cysteine through the phenylalanine. The kept DNA is CDR3 alone, 48 bases in frame from the first base. Per the germline V gene (reference sequence), MNHNY is the CDR1 and SVGAGI is the CDR2. At the junction V is shortened by 8 bases and J by 3 bases, with 19 bases in between. On this clone itself: This receptor's antigen is unknown. Per-base qualities were not stored, and no clone one base away is much larger.

The TCR was taken from a man aged 50-60 years with active or convalescent COVID-19. The sequenced material came from peripheral blood. The V and J genes are TRBV6-6 and TRBJ1-4, with an unclear D gene assignment. The CDR3 sequence is CASVDGNPAANEKLFF. The DNA reads as follows: TGTGCCAGCGTGGACGGGAACCCAGCAGCTAATGAAAAACTGTTTTTT.